Below are 11 T cell receptor beta chains sequenced from a single sample in a study of blood T cells in healthy people across ages. A sample-barcoded 5' primer and a J-beta primer mix were used in a second PCR of roughly 7 to 11 cycles. TCRdb redid the calling of the 5' RACE reads with MiXCR, one entry per CDR3 protein. The sample shows roughly 1.5 million distinct CDR3 sequences, approximately 43% of them seen only once. Sequencing was carried out using blood. The receptors were sampled from a woman younger than 35 in good health.

The chain combines TRBV3-1 with TRBJ2-1; 11 positions agree with TRBD2. This CDR3 spans 16 amino acids. From germline, CDR1 is LGHDT and CDR2 YNNKEL (reference sequence). V shed 0 bases and J 4 bases; nucleotides not matched to a gene: 2. Here the CDR3 reads CASSQESSGGYNEQFF. The CDR3 DNA reads TGTGCCAGCAGCCAAGAATCTAGCGGGGGGTACAATGAGCAGTTCTTC.

The sample holds one count of this clonotype. The chain couples TRBV20-1 to TRBJ1-1, with no clear D. Trimming stripped 0 bases from V and 5 bases from J, with 13 bases between. The length of the CDR3 is 14 residues. Germline CDR1 is DFQATT and CDR2 is SNEGSKA (reference sequence). CDR3 in DNA: TGCAGTGCTAGAGATGTGAAGGGAAGGACTGAAGCTTTCTTT. This gives the protein CSARDVKGRTEAFF.

The chain is built from TRBV4-3 and TRBJ2-3; D tentatively fits TRBD1 or TRBD2 (6 bases each). V was cut by 0 bases and J by 0 bases, with 7 bases left in between. The CDR3 contains 15 residues. In germline, CDR1 is LGHNA, CDR2 YSLEER. The CDR3 reads CASSQEGGSTDTQYF. The CDR3 region has the DNA TGCGCCAGCAGCCAAGAAGGGGGGAGCACAGATACGCAGTATTTT.

This clonotype was seen repeatedly, ten times or more. One end of the junction fails to match germline, which may point to a read error. The chain links TRBV4-1 to TRBJ2-7; D might be TRBD1 or TRBD2, each matching 5 bases. CDR3 length equals 14 residues. Germline CDR1 MGHRA, CDR2 YSYEKL. The CDR3 sequence: CASSQDGGSYEQYF. CDR3 nucleotides: TGTGCCAGCAGCCAAGATGGGGGCTCCTACGAGCAGTACTTC.

This clonotype was observed a few times. The chain links TRBV20-1 to TRBJ2-3, with D possibly called TRBD1 or TRBD2 (5 bases each). CDR1 and CDR2 (germline): DFQATT, SNEGSKA (reference sequence). The CDR3 has 14 amino acids. V shed 6 bases and J shed 1 base, with 14 bases lying between them. The CDR3 DNA follows: TGCAGTGCCCAAACGGGACCGCGCACAGATACGCAGTATTTT. It is translated as CSAQTGPRTDTQYF.

This rearrangement joins TRBV29-1 to TRBJ1-5, with D perhaps matching TRBD1 (5 bases). Trimming pared 5 bases from V and 2 bases from J, leaving 25 bases between. This CDR3 is 18 amino acids long. Germline lookup yields CDR1 SQVTM and CDR2 ANQGSEA. Here the CDR3 DNA reads TGCAGCGTTATACTACCTAGAGGGGCCTCGGGAGGCAATCAGCCCCAGCATTTT. Its protein is CSVILPRGASGGNQPQHF. The variable domain in full, completed from reference TRBV29-1 and TRBJ1-5, reads SAVISQKPSRDICQRGTSLTIQCQVDSQVTMMFWYRQQPGQSLTLIATANQGSEATYESGFVIDKFPISRPNLTFSTLTVSNMSPEDSSIYLCSVILPRGASGGNQPQHFGDGTRLSIL.

The V call is TRBV7-8, the J call TRBJ1-4, with TRBD1 matching over 8 bases. The germline gives CDR1 SGHVS, CDR2 FQNEAQ. This CDR3 contains 14 residues. Germline trimming cut 5 bases from V and 7 bases from J; bases unmatched to any gene: 6. CDR3 protein: CASSLPGGVEKLFF. In DNA, the CDR3 is TGTGCCAGCAGCCTCCCAGGGGGCGTTGAAAAACTGTTTTTT.

The chain combines TRBV10-3 with TRBJ1-1; no clear D gene. CDR1 is ENHRY, CDR2 SYGVKD, per germline. The CDR3 extends over 14 amino acids. The V and J ends lost 5 bases and 1 base respectively, with 11 bases between them. Here the CDR3 DNA reads TGTGCCATCAGTCAATGGACGGGGAACACTGAAGCTTTCTTT. This sequence encodes CAISQWTGNTEAFF.

The chain carries TRBV20-1 and TRBJ2-2, with 16 nucleotides matching TRBD2. Trimming took 1 base from V and 0 from J; bases not matched to a gene: 2. Germline CDR1 is DFQATT and CDR2 is SNEGSKA (reference sequence). The CDR3 runs 18 residues. CDR3 nucleotides: TGCAGTGCTAGAGGGGGACTAGCGGGAGGGCCGAACACCGGGGAGCTGTTTTTT. It codes for CSARGGLAGGPNTGELFF.

The V and J genes are TRBV20-1 and TRBJ2-4; 9 bases line up with TRBD2. The end of the DNA is better explained by TRBJ2-7, so the J call may be wrong. Germline values: CDR1 DFQATT, CDR2 SNEGSKA (reference sequence). CDR3 size: 13 residues. CDR3 protein: CSAAGGFRYEQYF. The DNA for the CDR3 is TGCAGTGCAGCGGGGGGATTCCGGTACGAGCAGTACTTC.

This clonotype was picked up a small number of times. CDR3 in amino acids: CASSLVLAGTSEQFF. In nucleotides, the CDR3 is TGTGCCAGCAGCTTAGTTCTAGCGGGAACCAGTGAGCAGTTCTTC. This chain uses TRBV7-9 with TRBJ2-1; 9 positions agree with TRBD2. Germline V gives CDR1 SEHNR, CDR2 FQNEAQ (reference sequence). V shed 1 base, J shed 9 bases, and the junction held 7 bases outside the gene matches. This CDR3 has 15 residues.